The 19 T cell receptor beta chains listed next were all sequenced from one sample in a study of metastatic and nonmetastatic thyroid tumors. TCRdb re-analyzed the PCR reads using MiXCR. The data contain roughly 25,000 clones, more than 20% of them seen just once; the ten biggest clones take up about 25%. None of the patients had undergone any treatment ahead of thyroid surgery. Source material: blood. These receptors were taken from a male donor with papillary thyroid cancer or a benign thyroid nodule (not recorded which). Some clones in this sample may be carry-over from other donors' samples.

J is TRBJ1-2 and V is TRBV12-3 or TRBV12-4; TRBD1 might be the D (6 bases). V gave up 7 bases and J gave up 4 bases, with 28 bases separating them. CDR3 length equals 18 residues. The chain's CDR3 is CASNSTGAGDGVLYGYTF. As DNA, the CDR3 is TGTGCCAGCAACTCCACGGGGGCAGGTGACGGGGTTCTCTATGGCTACACCTTC.

The chain couples TRBV30 to TRBJ2-7; 7 nucleotides agree with TRBD1. The trim removed 2 bases at V and 5 bases at J, leaving 9 bases unmatched. Germline assignment: CDR1 GTSNPN and CDR2 SVGIG (reference sequence). CDR3 length: 14 residues. In DNA form, the CDR3 reads TGTGCCTGGAGTCCGAGACAGGGAATACACGAGCAGTACTTC. Residues: CAWSPRQGIHEQYF.

This clone occurred many times. This chain joins TRBV9 and TRBJ2-7; the match to TRBD2 covers 14 bases. Germline V gives CDR1 SGDLS, CDR2 YYNGEE. This CDR3 comprises 15 residues. V lost 3 bases and J lost 5; bases outside the gene matches: 4. CDR3 nucleotide sequence: TGTGCCAGCAGCGGCGGACTAGCGGGAGGTAACGAGCAGTACTTC. It codes for CASSGGLAGGNEQYF.

The gene calls are TRBV11-2 and TRBJ2-1, with 13 bases that match TRBD2. CDR1 and CDR2 from the germline V gene are SGHAT and FQNNGV. The CDR3 runs 18 residues. After removal of 5 bases from V and 0 bases from J, the junction contained 7 bases not matched to a gene. The CDR3 sequence: CASSTGLAGERSYNEQFF. CDR3 DNA sequence: TGTGCCAGCAGCACAGGACTAGCGGGAGAGCGCTCCTACAATGAGCAGTTCTTC.

This clone was recorded at least ten times. V usage is TRBV3-1 and J usage is TRBJ1-1, with D unresolved. CDR1 is LGHDT, CDR2 YNNKEL, per germline (reference sequence). V lost 2 bases and J lost 1, with 20 bases in between. There are 18 residues in the CDR3. CDR3 loop: CASSQLNSEVTRNTEAFF. In nucleotides, the CDR3 is TGTGCCAGCAGCCAACTAAATTCCGAGGTCACAAGGAACACTGAAGCTTTCTTT.

The V call is TRBV20-1, the J call TRBJ2-7; 8 bases match TRBD2. Germline V gene data show CDR1 as DFQATT and CDR2 as SNEGSKA (reference sequence). V dropped 6 bases and J dropped 7; count of bases not matched to a gene: 17. This CDR3 is built from 15 residues. The chain's CDR3 is CSARKRGTLMLEQYF. CDR3 in DNA: TGCAGTGCAAGAAAGCGGGGGACTCTGATGTTAGAGCAGTACTTC.

This clone was counted many times. The genes are TRBV5-5 and TRBJ2-5; a weak D match, TRBD2 (6 bases). This CDR3 spans 15 amino acids. CDR1 SGHKS and CDR2 YYEKEE come from the germline V gene (reference sequence). The germline V and J ends were trimmed by 4 bases and 4 bases, with 17 bases remaining between them. CDR3 sequence (DNA): TGTGCCAGCAGCCGAGTGTTACTAGCCGGAGAGACCCAGTACTTC. Amino acids: CASSRVLLAGETQYF.

This clone was detected once. This chain connects TRBV6-1 to TRBJ1-1, with unresolved D. The V end lost 7 bases, the J end lost 5 bases, and 17 bases lay between the germline ends. The V gene's germline CDR1 is MNHNS and CDR2 SASEGT. This CDR3 region has 14 residues. As DNA, the CDR3 is TGTGCCAGCACGCCGAGCCGGGCGCGGACTGAAGCTTTCTTT. Translation gives CASTPSRARTEAFF.

This clone was found many times. Other nucleotide sequences from this sample produce the same CDR3. The gene calls are TRBV28 and TRBJ1-1; the D gene is possibly TRBD1 (5 bases). Trimming left V 6 bases short and J 11 bases short, with 16 bases between. The CDR3 totals 12 residues. CDR1 and CDR2 (germline): MDHEN, SYDVKM. This chain's CDR3 is CASSGGLLLAFF. The DNA for the CDR3 is TGTGCCAGCAGCGGGGGATTACTTCTTGCTTTCTTT.

This clone appeared many times. V is TRBV3-1 and J is TRBJ2-3; 9 bases line up with TRBD2. V lost 1 base and J lost 5; bases outside the gene matches: 7. This CDR3 region has 16 residues. Germline V CDR1 and CDR2: LGHDT, YNNKEL (reference sequence). The CDR3 DNA reads as TGTGCCAGCAGCCAAGTGGTAGCGGGAGTTAAAGATACGCAGTATTTT. It translates to CASSQVVAGVKDTQYF.

This clone was counted at least ten times. V and J are TRBV5-1 and TRBJ2-5; tentatively, D is TRBD1 or TRBD2 (5 bases each). Trimming pared 5 bases from V and 4 bases from J, leaving 9 bases between. The CDR3 runs to 12 residues. The germline V gene has CDR1 SGHRS and CDR2 YFSETQ. The CDR3 nucleotides read TGCGCCAGCAGAAGGGACGCAGAGACCCAGTACTTC. Translation gives CASRRDAETQYF.

Comments on this clone: This CDR3 is missing its conserved last phenylalanine or tryptophan, likely due to a read error. The rearrangement uses TRBV4-3 and TRBJ2-2, with unresolved D. The ends were cut back, 3 bases at V and 4 bases at J, with 9 bases in the middle. Germline assignment: CDR1 LGHNA and CDR2 YSLEER. The CDR3 consists of 14 residues. DNA of the CDR3: TGCGCCAGCAGCCACGTAGATGGCACCGGGGAGCTGTTTTTA. The encoded protein is CASSHVDGTGELFL.

This clone was detected many times. V gene TRBV20-1 combines with J gene TRBJ2-1; weak D call: TRBD1 (6 bases). Looked up from germline, CDR1 is DFQATT and CDR2 is SNEGSKA (reference sequence). The germline V and J ends were trimmed by 5 bases and 4 bases, with 12 bases remaining between them. This CDR3 region has 13 residues. The CDR3 region is CSAGGHRYNEQFF. The CDR3 bases are TGCAGTGCTGGGGGACACCGATACAATGAGCAGTTCTTC.

This clone was seen many times. The chain carries TRBV6-2 or TRBV6-3 and TRBJ2-7; D unclear. Trimming removed 3 bases from V and 2 bases from J, with 8 bases in between. Germline V gives CDR1 MNHEY, CDR2 SVGEGT. The CDR3 sequence is 13 residues long. The CDR3 sequence is CASSYGGTYEQYF. CDR3 DNA: TGTGCCAGCAGTTATGGTGGTACCTACGAGCAGTACTTC.

This clone was counted ten times or more. Other DNA sequences from this sample encode an identical CDR3 as well. The V and J genes are TRBV10-2 and TRBJ2-3; 8 bases line up with TRBD2. This CDR3 region has 15 residues. After removal of 3 bases from V and 2 bases from J, the junction contained 4 bases not matched to a gene. Germline V gene lookup returns CDR1 WSHSY and CDR2 SAAADI. The CDR3 bases are TGCGCCAGCAGTGAACGTAGCGGGGACACAGATACGCAGTATTTT. Protein sequence: CASSERSGDTDTQYF.

This clone occurred once. The chain combines TRBV12-3 or TRBV12-4 with TRBJ1-1; D gene ambiguous. V dropped 6 bases and J dropped 6 bases, with 17 bases sitting between them. CDR3 length: 14 amino acids. For the CDR3, the DNA is TGTGCCAGCAGGCACAGCTTGGCAGGCGCTGAAGCTTTCTTT. Translating gives CASRHSLAGAEAFF.

This clone was recorded a few times. This may arise from a read error, as a much more abundant clone is one base away. The J gene is TRBJ2-1, the V gene TRBV9, with D hard to call. The CDR3 runs to 10 residues. V lost 6 bases and J lost 7, with 5 bases in between. Germline V gene sequence: CDR1 SGDLS, CDR2 YYNGEE. CDR3 DNA: TGTGCCAGCATGGGGAATGAGCAGTTCTTC. Encoded protein: CASMGNEQFF. Variable domain in full (rest from reference TRBV9 and TRBJ2-1): DSGVTQTPKHLITATGQRVTLRCSPRSGDLSVYWYQQSLDQGLQFLIQYYNGEERAKGNILERFSAQQFPDLHSELNLSSLELGDSALYFCASMGNEQFFGPGTRLTVL.

This clone was recorded many times. The chain couples TRBV7-9 to TRBJ2-1; D is possibly TRBD2 (5 bases). The germline CDR1 and CDR2 sequences are SEHNR and FQNEAQ (reference sequence). The CDR3 totals 13 residues. Deletions cut 4 bases from V and 4 bases from J, with 8 bases between. CDR3 sequence reads: CASSWTRYNEQFF. The DNA of the CDR3 is TGTGCCAGCAGCTGGACTCGATACAATGAGCAGTTCTTC. Based on the CDR3 plus reference TRBV7-9 and TRBJ2-1, the full variable domain is DTGVSQNPRHKITKRGQNVTFRCDPISEHNRLYWYRQTLGQGPEFLTYFQNEAQLEKSRLLSDRFSAERPKGSFSTLEIQRTEQGDSAMYLCASSWTRYNEQFFGPGTRLTVL.

This clone was counted between two and nine times. The chain recombines TRBV12-3 or TRBV12-4 with TRBJ2-7; D uncertain. The CDR3 extends over 13 amino acids. The CDR3 sequence is CASSYVSSYEQYF. The CDR3, as DNA: TGTGCTAGTTCGTATGTAAGCTCCTACGAGCAGTACTTC.